The 23 T cell receptor beta chains below were found in one sample sequenced in a study of T-cell memory formation after mild COVID-19. One entry per CDR3 protein results from TCRdb running MiXCR on the 5' RACE reads. The data show roughly 620,000 distinct CDR3 sequences, roughly 18% seen once. The sequenced sample consisted of PBMCs or a T cell subset sorted from them (not recorded which). These receptors came from an adult woman who had mild COVID-19 (a few samples of this study predate the infection). Cell type and time point are not known.

This clonotype has only a few counts. The J gene is TRBJ2-3, the V gene TRBV10-3, with D maybe TRBD2 (6 bases). The ends were cut back, 3 bases at V and 2 bases at J, with 24 bases in the middle. Germline CDR1 is ENHRY and CDR2 is SYGVKD. The CDR3 spans 19 residues. Here the CDR3 DNA reads TGTGCCATCAGTGATTCCCTCTTCGCCGGACTAAGACTCACAGATACGCAGTATTTT. This codes for CAISDSLFAGLRLTDTQYF.

This clonotype has only a few counts. The V call is TRBV12-3 or TRBV12-4, the J call TRBJ1-6; 9 positions agree with TRBD1. The CDR3 spans 15 residues. V trimming: 7 bases; J trimming: 2 bases; junction bases outside the gene matches: 3. CDR3 loop: CASTRTGAYNSPLHF. The CDR3 region has the DNA TGTGCCAGCACCCGGACAGGGGCCTATAATTCACCCCTCCACTTT.

This clonotype has just a few counts. The chain combines TRBV4-3 with TRBJ2-1; a weak D match, TRBD2 (5 bases). CDR1 LGHNA and CDR2 YSLEER come from the germline V gene. V was clipped by 3 bases and J by 0 bases, with 9 bases between them. The CDR3 contains 15 residues. CDR3 sequence reads: CASSHSASSYNEQFF. DNA for the CDR3: TGCGCCAGCAGCCATAGCGCCAGCTCCTACAATGAGCAGTTCTTC.

This chain links TRBV20-1 with TRBJ2-7, with 9 nucleotides matching TRBD1. The CDR3 sequence is 14 residues long. Germline CDR1 and CDR2: DFQATT and SNEGSKA (reference sequence). Trimming removed 5 bases from V and 2 bases from J; junction bases left unmatched: 7. The CDR3 is CSAPRTGEPYEQYF. The CDR3, as DNA: TGCAGTGCTCCCCGGACAGGGGAGCCCTACGAGCAGTACTTC.

The chain carries TRBV4-3 and TRBJ2-3; the match to TRBD2 covers 8 bases. Trimming at V came to 0 bases and at J to 7 bases, leaving 9 bases not matched to a gene. This CDR3 has 16 residues. CDR1 is LGHNA and CDR2 is YSLEER in the germline V gene. The CDR3 here is CASSQDRSGRSNTQYF. As DNA, the CDR3 is TGCGCCAGCAGCCAAGATAGAAGCGGGAGATCGAATACGCAGTATTTT.

This clonotype was seen more than once but under ten times. The chain combines TRBV4-1 with TRBJ2-7; tentatively, D is TRBD1 (6 bases). The CDR3 length is 14 residues. Germline values: CDR1 MGHRA, CDR2 YSYEKL. V dropped 3 bases and J dropped 3 bases, with 12 bases sitting between them. The CDR3 DNA sequence: TGCGCCAGCAGCCATCTAAAGGACAGCTACGAGCAGTACTTC. This encodes CASSHLKDSYEQYF.

This clonotype was seen ten or more times. This sequence joins TRBV7-9 and TRBJ2-2, with unresolved D. CDR3 length: 14 residues. Trimming removed 6 bases at V and 1 base at J, with 9 bases between. The germline gives CDR1 SEHNR, CDR2 FQNEAQ (reference sequence). Here the CDR3 reads CASRPDGNTGELFF. In DNA, the CDR3 is TGTGCCAGCAGACCCGACGGGAACACCGGGGAGCTGTTTTTT.

This clonotype turned up a few times. The chain has TRBV5-1 and TRBJ1-5, with a weak D call TRBD1 (6 bases). The CDR3 runs to 12 residues. V was pared by 4 bases and J by 6 bases, with 8 bases between. From germline, CDR1 is SGHRS and CDR2 YFSETQ. The CDR3 spells CASSEQGQPQHF. CDR3 sequence (DNA): TGCGCCAGCAGCGAACAGGGTCAGCCCCAGCATTTT.

The rearrangement uses TRBV15 and TRBJ2-7; D assignment may be TRBD1 or TRBD2 (5 bases each). Germline-derived CDR1 and CDR2 are LNHNV and YYDKDF (reference sequence). Trimming removed 0 bases at V and 0 bases at J, with 6 bases between. The CDR3 is made up of 14 amino acids. The chain's CDR3 is CATSRDGGSYEQYF. The DNA for the CDR3 is TGTGCCACCAGCAGAGATGGGGGCTCCTACGAGCAGTACTTC.

This chain connects TRBV3-1 to TRBJ2-3; 10 positions agree with TRBD2. CDR1 is LGHDT and CDR2 is YNNKEL in the germline V gene (reference sequence). CDR3 length: 15 amino acids. Trimming cost V 5 bases and J 3 bases; bases outside gene matches: 5. The CDR3 reads CASSTLAGVTDTQYF. Here the CDR3 DNA reads TGTGCCAGCAGCACCCTAGCGGGGGTTACAGATACGCAGTATTTT.

This clonotype was counted only a few times. This CDR3 reads CASRGTAFRNTEAFF. CDR3 DNA: TGTGCCAGCAGGGGGACAGCCTTCAGGAACACTGAAGCTTTCTTT. This chain uses TRBV3-1 with TRBJ1-1; 7 nucleotides align to TRBD1. The CDR3 is 15 residues long. The V gene end was trimmed by 6 bases and the J gene end by 1 base; junction bases not matched to a gene: 8. Germline V gene data show CDR1 as LGHDT and CDR2 as YNNKEL (reference sequence).

The chain employs TRBV15 and TRBJ1-5, with 8 bases lining up with TRBD1. V shed 0 bases and J 9 bases; nucleotides not matched to a gene: 10. There are 16 residues in the CDR3. Looked up from germline, CDR1 is LNHNV and CDR2 is YYDKDF (reference sequence). The CDR3 sequence is CATSRERRTGFGPQHF. Written as DNA, the CDR3 is TGTGCCACCAGCAGAGAGAGGAGGACAGGGTTCGGGCCCCAGCATTTT.

This clonotype came up a few times. The rearrangement uses TRBV11-2 and TRBJ1-1, with no clear D. V lost 0 bases and J 4 bases, leaving 12 bases between the germline ends. The CDR3 extends over 15 amino acids. Germline-derived CDR1 and CDR2 are SGHAT and FQNNGV. The CDR3 spells CASSLDGVGGTEAFF. The DNA for the CDR3 is TGTGCCAGCAGCTTAGATGGGGTTGGTGGCACTGAAGCTTTCTTT.

This chain links TRBV5-1 with TRBJ1-1; TRBD1 matches at 8 bases. The CDR3 is made up of 16 amino acids. Germline CDR1 reads SGHRS; CDR2 reads YFSETQ. Trimming at V came to 8 bases and at J to 4 bases, leaving 16 bases not matched to a gene. CDR3 in DNA: TGCGCCAGTCGTCAGGGGGCAAGAGACTCCCGCACTGAAGCTTTCTTT. It yields the protein CASRQGARDSRTEAFF.

This clonotype was seen a few times. The CDR3 loop reads CASSQDGNSGANVLTF. The CDR3 DNA sequence: TGTGCCAGCAGCCAAGATGGGAACTCTGGGGCCAACGTCCTGACTTTC. This sequence joins TRBV4-2 and TRBJ2-6; no firm D call. Germline-derived CDR1 and CDR2 are LGHNA and YNFKEQ. Trimming removed 0 bases from V and 0 bases from J, with 6 bases in between. This CDR3 region has 16 residues.

The chain links TRBV11-2 to TRBJ2-3; a possible D gene is TRBD1 (6 bases). There are 13 residues in the CDR3. Germline loops: CDR1 SGHAT, CDR2 FQNNGV. V lost 5 bases and J 7 bases, leaving 13 bases between the germline ends. Here the CDR3 DNA reads TGTGCCAGCAGCGGAATGGGGGCTAATACGCAGTATTTT. Residues: CASSGMGANTQYF. Complete variable domain (other parts from reference TRBV11-2 and TRBJ2-3): EAGVAQSPRYKIIEKRQSVAFWCNPISGHATLYWYQQILGQGPKLLIQFQNNGVVDDSQLPKDRFSAERLKGVDSTLKIQPAKLEDSAVYLCASSGMGANTQYFGPGTRLTVL.

J is TRBJ1-1 and V is TRBV6-6; D gene uncertain. The V gene lost 2 bases and the J gene lost 1 base, with 8 bases spanning the gap. Germline CDR1 and CDR2: MNHNY and SVGAGI (reference sequence). The CDR3 spans 14 residues. The CDR3 region is CASSYAQANTEAFF. CDR3 nucleotide sequence: TGTGCCAGCAGTTACGCGCAGGCGAACACTGAAGCTTTCTTT.

As concerns this clonotype: A much larger clone differs from this one at a single base, so this may be a read error. The chain employs TRBV7-6 and TRBJ2-1; the D gene could be TRBD1 or TRBD2 (5 bases each). The CDR3 length is 12 residues. The germline V gene encodes CDR1 SGHVS and CDR2 FNYEAQ. Deletions cut 4 bases from V and 7 bases from J, with 8 bases between. CDR3 in amino acids: CASSYWGNEQFF. Written as DNA, the CDR3 is TGTGCCAGCAGCTACTGGGGGAATGAGCAGTTCTTC. Looking up the rest from reference TRBV7-6 and TRBJ2-1 gives the full variable domain: GAGVSQSPRYKVTKRGQDVALRCDPISGHVSLYWYRQALGQGPEFLTYFNYEAQQDKSGLPNDRFSAERPEGSISTLTIQRTEQRDSAMYRCASSYWGNEQFFGPGTRLTVL.

V usage is TRBV11-2 and J usage is TRBJ2-7, with 7 bases matching TRBD1. Germline V gene lookup returns CDR1 SGHAT and CDR2 FQNNGV. The CDR3 loop spans 19 amino acids. The ends lost 5 bases at V and 2 bases at J; junction bases unmatched: 21. The CDR3 protein is CASSGASLFNLGTAYEQYF. The CDR3, as DNA: TGTGCCAGCAGCGGGGCATCGTTATTTAACCTCGGGACAGCCTACGAGCAGTACTTC.

The sample holds a few counts of this clonotype. The chain combines TRBV4-1 with TRBJ2-1; 8 bases line up with TRBD2. The CDR3 spans 15 residues. V lost 6 bases to trimming and J lost 9 bases; unmatched junction nucleotides: 13. Germline CDR1 and CDR2: MGHRA and YSYEKL. The CDR3: CASSPTSEWFGEQFF. The CDR3 nucleotides read TGCGCCAGCAGTCCGACTAGCGAGTGGTTCGGTGAGCAGTTCTTC.

The CDR3 loop reads CASSNRVGGIGLVYEQYF. CDR3 coding DNA: TGTGCCAGCAGCAATCGAGTTGGGGGAATCGGTCTGGTCTACGAGCAGTACTTC. J is TRBJ2-7 and V is TRBV7-2; tentatively, D is TRBD1 or TRBD2 (5 bases each). V dropped 5 bases and J dropped 3 bases, with 26 bases sitting between them. This CDR3 is 18 amino acids long. The germline V gene encodes CDR1 SGHTA and CDR2 FQGNSA.

This clonotype has only a few counts. The CDR3 coding sequence is TGTGCCAGCAGCCGTGACTTCGAGCAGTACTTC. This sequence encodes CASSRDFEQYF. The rearrangement uses TRBV6-2 or TRBV6-3 and TRBJ2-7, with D hard to call. This CDR3 comprises 11 residues. The V end lost 6 bases, the J end lost 6 bases, and 9 bases lay between the germline ends. From germline, CDR1 is MNHEY and CDR2 SVGEGT.

V gene TRBV18 combines with J gene TRBJ2-1, with 12 bases lining up with TRBD2. This CDR3 is built from 16 residues. Per germline, CDR1 KGHSH and CDR2 LQKENI. The V gene end was trimmed by 5 bases and the J gene end by 6 bases; junction bases not matched to a gene: 8. The CDR3 nucleotides are TGTGCCAGCTCAATGAAACTAGCGGGAGGCAGCAATGAGCAGTTCTTC. Protein: CASSMKLAGGSNEQFF.